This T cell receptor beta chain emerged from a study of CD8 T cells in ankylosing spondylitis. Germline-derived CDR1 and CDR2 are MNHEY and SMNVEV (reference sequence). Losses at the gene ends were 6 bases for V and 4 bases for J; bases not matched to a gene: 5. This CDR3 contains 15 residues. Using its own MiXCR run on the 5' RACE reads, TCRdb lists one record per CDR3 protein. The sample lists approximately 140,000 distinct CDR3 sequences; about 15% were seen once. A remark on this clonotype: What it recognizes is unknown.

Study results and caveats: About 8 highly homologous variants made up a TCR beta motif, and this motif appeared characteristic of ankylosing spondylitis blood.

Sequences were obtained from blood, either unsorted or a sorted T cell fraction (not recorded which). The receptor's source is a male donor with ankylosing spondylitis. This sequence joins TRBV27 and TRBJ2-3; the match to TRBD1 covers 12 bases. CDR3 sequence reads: CASSRGTGGPDTQYF. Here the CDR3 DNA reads TGTGCCAGCAGCCGAGGGACAGGGGGCCCAGATACGCAGTATTTT.